The entry below describes one TCR beta chain. Original processing methods: Amplification from reference gene primers served as the basis for estimated nucleated cell counts. Clones were sequenced by immunoSEQ multiplex PCR, and TCRdb holds only the in-frame ones, with some missing. V and J calls and clone size are as listed in that table; D and trimming were resolved from the DNA. The sample gives over 10,000 clones, approximately 86% of which show up once; just over 50% is in the top ten. The CDR3 runs 15 residues. V dropped 5 bases and J dropped 2; count of bases not matched to a gene: 7. In germline, CDR1 is SEHNR, CDR2 FQNEAQ (reference sequence). The data originate from a study of blood T cell repertoires in COVID-19. Study background: Samples taken during acute and convalescent COVID-19 were collected in the United States, Italy and Spain. T cells, B-cell-depleted T cells, or PBMCs provided the cDNA or gDNA that served as material.

The chain joins TRBV7-9 to TRBJ2-3; 7 positions match TRBD1. This TCR came from a man older than 75 with acute or convalescent COVID-19. The specimen was peripheral blood. The DNA of the CDR3 is TGTGCCAGCAGCCGACGGGGACAGAACACAGATACGCAGTATTTT. This gives the protein CASSRRGQNTDTQYF.